This note documents a single T cell receptor (beta chain) sequence. Its antigen is not known. Profiling relied on immunoSEQ multiplex PCR, and the TCRdb table lists in-frame clones only, not all of them. The data contain approximately 62,000 clones, 85% of them seen just once; the ten biggest clones take up 4%. The time point denotes: week 23, last vaccination. Vaccine doses each comprised 300 ug of mutant IDH1 20-mer peptide, with topical imiquimod. This sample is part of a study of a mutant IDH1 vaccine in newly diagnosed glioma. Study summary: Onset of vaccination occurred 4-6 weeks following radiotherapy alone, or with temozolomide cycles. Former treatment meant radiotherapy, temozolomide, or both; the majority had gotten both.

Germline lookup yields CDR1 SGDLS and CDR2 YYNGEE. The CDR3 is 14 amino acids. Trimming left V 2 bases short and J 2 bases short, with 8 bases between. The chain links TRBV9 to TRBJ1-3, with D maybe TRBD1 (5 bases). The receptor's source is a man aged 25 to 45 with glioma. Sequencing was performed on PBMCs, taken from a glioma patient whose treatment included an IDH1 peptide vaccine. CDR3 nucleotides: TGTGCCAGCAGCGTCGGGACTGCTGGAAACACCATATATTTT. Protein: CASSVGTAGNTIYF.